The rows below give T cell receptor beta chains drawn from one sample of a study of blood T cell repertoires in COVID-19. Assay: immunoSEQ multiplex PCR; the TCRdb copy retains only in-frame clones and omits some. The sample records around 99,000 clones, roughly 80% being singletons. The sequencing input was peripheral blood. All receptors derive from a human donor in a cohort sampled during active COVID-19. The CDR3 runs from the conserved cysteine through the conserved F or W. The D gene is left open where the match is weak. The size entry is marked missing in some rows and otherwise reads once, few, many or a size class.

clone_size: .; j_call: TRBJ1-2; d_call: .; v_call: TRBV27; cdr3_nt: TGTGCCAGCAGTTTATCGAGGCAGGGCGGCTACACCTTC; cdr3_aa: CASSLSRQGGYTF
clone_size: .; j_call: TRBJ2-2; d_call: TRBD1; v_call: TRBV23-1; cdr3_nt: TGCGCCAGCATTAGGGGACAGGGGGCTAGCGGCACCGGGGAGCTGTTTTTT; cdr3_aa: CASIRGQGASGTGELFF
clone_size: few; j_call: TRBJ2-1; d_call: TRBD2; v_call: TRBV12-3/TRBV12-4; cdr3_nt: TGTGCCAGCAAGGCTAGCGGGAGTAACGAGCAGTTCTTC; cdr3_aa: CASKASGSNEQFF
clone_size: .; j_call: TRBJ1-1; d_call: .; v_call: TRBV19; cdr3_nt: TGTGCCAGTAGGCGTCCGGACAGTATCAGTCATGAAGCTTTCTTT; cdr3_aa: CASRRPDSISHEAFF
clone_size: .; j_call: TRBJ2-1; d_call: TRBD1; v_call: TRBV7-2; cdr3_nt: TGTGCCAGCAGCTTAGAGGCAGGGGGCGGGTATGAGCAGTTCTTC; cdr3_aa: CASSLEAGGGYEQFF
clone_size: few; j_call: TRBJ1-1; d_call: .; v_call: TRBV18; cdr3_nt: TGTGCCAGCTCGGTCGGACAAGCTCGGATGAACACTGAAGCTTTCTTT; cdr3_aa: CASSVGQARMNTEAFF
clone_size: .; j_call: TRBJ1-3; d_call: .; v_call: TRBV4-3; cdr3_nt: TGCGCCAGCAGCCAAATTCTCGGCTCTGGAAACACCATATATTTT; cdr3_aa: CASSQILGSGNTIYF
clone_size: .; j_call: TRBJ2-1; d_call: .; v_call: TRBV14; cdr3_nt: TGTGCCAGCAGCCCCTTTGATAGTACCCCACAGTTCTTC; cdr3_aa: CASSPFDSTPQFF
clone_size: .; j_call: TRBJ1-5; d_call: .; v_call: TRBV21-1; cdr3_nt: TGTGCCAGCCCCGGAAACGGGGATCAGCCCCAGCATTTT; cdr3_aa: CASPGNGDQPQHF
clone_size: .; j_call: TRBJ1-1; d_call: .; v_call: TRBV12-5; cdr3_nt: TGTGCTAGTGGATCCCAGGTGAACACTGAAGCTTTCTTT; cdr3_aa: CASGSQVNTEAFF
clone_size: .; j_call: TRBJ2-5; d_call: .; v_call: TRBV7-9; cdr3_nt: TGTGCCAGCAGTGCAGGGCCTCCGGAGACCCAGTACTTC; cdr3_aa: CASSAGPPETQYF
clone_size: .; j_call: TRBJ1-3; d_call: .; v_call: TRBV11-2; cdr3_nt: TGTGCCAGCAGCCCAACTTTAAGCTCTGGAAACACCATATATTTT; cdr3_aa: CASSPTLSSGNTIYF
clone_size: .; j_call: TRBJ2-1; d_call: .; v_call: TRBV4-3; cdr3_nt: TGCGCCAGCAGCCCCCGTTCAACCGCTAACAATGAGCAGTTCTTC; cdr3_aa: CASSPRSTANNEQFF
clone_size: .; j_call: TRBJ2-3; d_call: .; v_call: TRBV7-9; cdr3_nt: TGTGCCAGCAGCTTAGGACGGAGGGACACAGATACGCAGTATTTT; cdr3_aa: CASSLGRRDTDTQYF
clone_size: .; j_call: TRBJ1-6; d_call: .; v_call: TRBV4-2; cdr3_nt: TGTGCCAGCAGCCAAGATCTAGGACTGAGAAATTCACCCCTCCACTTT; cdr3_aa: CASSQDLGLRNSPLHF
clone_size: .; j_call: TRBJ2-5; d_call: TRBD2; v_call: TRBV3-1/TRBV3-2; cdr3_nt: TGTGCCAGCAGCCTTCGGGGAGCGGGGAAGGAGACCCAGTACTTC; cdr3_aa: CASSLRGAGKETQYF
clone_size: .; j_call: TRBJ2-1; d_call: .; v_call: TRBV7-2; cdr3_nt: TGTGCCAGCAGCCAAACGGGACTCCGATACAATGAGCAGTTCTTC; cdr3_aa: CASSQTGLRYNEQFF
clone_size: .; j_call: TRBJ1-4; d_call: .; v_call: TRBV6-6; cdr3_nt: TGTGCCAGCAGTCCGCCGGGGTCCAATGAAAAACTGTTTTTT; cdr3_aa: CASSPPGSNEKLFF
clone_size: .; j_call: TRBJ2-5; d_call: .; v_call: TRBV5-1; cdr3_nt: TGCGCCAGCAGCTTGTCCGGGACAGCGGGAGAGACCCAGTACTTC; cdr3_aa: CASSLSGTAGETQYF
clone_size: .; j_call: TRBJ1-2; d_call: .; v_call: TRBV5-6; cdr3_nt: TGTGCCAGCAGCGGGGGGTCGGTTAGCTATGGCTACACCTTC; cdr3_aa: CASSGGSVSYGYTF
clone_size: .; j_call: TRBJ2-1; d_call: TRBD2; v_call: TRBV5-1; cdr3_nt: TGCGCCAGCAGCTTGGCAGTAGCGGGAGCCCATGAGCAGTTCTTC; cdr3_aa: CASSLAVAGAHEQFF
clone_size: .; j_call: TRBJ2-5; d_call: TRBD2; v_call: TRBV6-5; cdr3_nt: TGTGCCAGTACCCGGGAGGGGCAAGCTCGGTTGACCCAGTACTTC; cdr3_aa: CASTREGQARLTQYF